Listed here are 3 T cell receptor beta chains from one sample, sequenced in a study of blood T cell repertoires in COVID-19. The table came from immunoSEQ multiplex PCR; TCRdb's copy has only in-frame clones and leaves some out. The sample comprises 300,000 or so clones, 80% to 95% of which are singletons, and 1% to 1.3% rests with the top ten. Material: PBMCs or T cells enriched from blood (not recorded which). All receptors derive from a woman in her 30s who had recovered from COVID-19.

This clone was seen a single time. CDR3: CASSGTFLPGYTF. CDR3 DNA: TGTGCCAGCAGTGGGACATTTCTGCCTGGCTACACCTTC. V gene TRBV28 combines with J gene TRBJ1-2, with D perhaps matching TRBD1 (6 bases). This CDR3 spans 13 amino acids. The V gene lost 5 bases and the J gene lost 7 bases, with 14 bases spanning the gap. Germline V lookup: CDR1 MDHEN, CDR2 SYDVKM.

This clone has a single count. V usage is TRBV6-5 and J usage is TRBJ1-1, with TRBD1 identical over 7 bases. CDR1 is MNHEY and CDR2 is SVGAGI in the germline V gene. The CDR3 covers 14 residues. Trimming cost V 10 bases and J 2 bases; bases outside gene matches: 10. The chain's CDR3 is CATKTTGVNTEAFF. CDR3 sequence (DNA): TGTGCCACAAAAACTACAGGGGTAAACACTGAAGCTTTCTTT.

The chain recombines TRBV28 with TRBJ2-5; 11 nucleotides line up with TRBD1. Germline CDR1 and CDR2: MDHEN and SYDVKM. This CDR3 has 14 residues. The J segment lost 4 bases and the V segment lost 4 bases, leaving 2 bases of the junction unmatched. The CDR3 loop is CASSSGQGGETQYF. For the CDR3, the DNA is TGTGCCAGCAGTTCGGGACAGGGGGGAGAGACCCAGTACTTC.